These 25 T cell receptor beta chains were sequenced from one sample in a study of T cell responses to AZD1222 COVID-19 vaccine. TCRdb's copy holds only in-frame clones and misses some; the assay was immunoSEQ multiplex PCR. The sample holds about 120,000 clones; 91% are singletons and the top ten take about 5.2%. Sequenced material: peripheral blood, taken on day 0 of AZD1222 vaccination. These TCRs come from an adult in good health.

The rearrangement uses TRBV6-4 and TRBJ2-3, with D perhaps assigned TRBD1 or TRBD2 (6 bases each). Trimming shortened V by 4 bases and J by 6 bases, and 11 bases separated the two germline ends. Germline assignment: CDR1 MRHNA and CDR2 SNTAGT. CDR3 length: 13 amino acids. The CDR3 DNA reads TGTGCCAGCAGTGGTGAAGGGGGGGATACGCAGTATTTT. Translation gives CASSGEGGDTQYF.

The CDR3, as DNA: TGTGCCAGCAGTGATGTCGGGGGTTGGGAGCAGTACTTC. It is translated as CASSDVGGWEQYF. The J gene is TRBJ2-7, the V gene TRBV28; weak D call: TRBD2 (6 bases). V lost 5 bases to trimming and J lost 7 bases, with 15 bases between them. The CDR3 runs to 13 residues. CDR1 is MDHEN, CDR2 SYDVKM, per germline.

This chain links TRBV6-5 with TRBJ2-5; D may match TRBD1 or TRBD2 (5 bases each). V gave up 6 bases and J gave up 5 bases, with 16 bases separating them. The CDR3 totals 14 residues. The germline V gene encodes CDR1 MNHEY and CDR2 SVGAGI. The CDR3 DNA sequence: TGTGCCAGCAGCCGCCGGGGCCCCCCCGAGACCCAGTACTTC. Its protein product is CASSRRGPPETQYF.

This chain joins TRBV12-3 or TRBV12-4 and TRBJ1-1; tentative D call: TRBD1 (5 bases). Trimming took 6 bases from V and 3 from J, leaving 11 bases between them. The CDR3 covers 13 residues. Here the CDR3 DNA reads TGTGCCAGCAGCCAGGGCAGGGACACTGAAGCTTTCTTT. Translation gives CASSQGRDTEAFF.

V is TRBV9 and J is TRBJ1-2; D possibly corresponds to TRBD1 (5 bases). The CDR3 covers 12 residues. Trimming took 4 bases from V and 6 from J, leaving 10 bases between them. CDR1 is SGDLS and CDR2 is YYNGEE in the germline V gene. The CDR3 here is CASSLGVDGYTF. CDR3 in DNA: TGTGCCAGCAGCCTAGGGGTTGATGGCTACACCTTC.

The chain uses TRBV11-2 and TRBJ1-1; no clear D gene. From germline, CDR1 is SGHAT and CDR2 FQNNGV. This CDR3 comprises 13 residues. V lost 8 bases and J lost 4, with 14 bases in between. In nucleotides, the CDR3 is TGTGCCAGCTGCCGGGCCGGGGTCACTGAAGCTTTCTTT. Translation gives CASCRAGVTEAFF.

This clone was detected once. This sequence joins TRBV19 and TRBJ1-2, with D maybe TRBD1 (5 bases). The germline V gene has CDR1 LNHDA and CDR2 SQIVND (reference sequence). The CDR3 covers 13 residues. V was cut by 1 base and J by 8 bases, with 11 bases left in between. The CDR3 reads CASSIGDAGGYTF. CDR3 DNA: TGTGCCAGTAGTATAGGGGACGCGGGGGGCTACACCTTC. The full variable domain, in which reference TRBV19 and TRBJ1-2 provide the parts outside the CDR3, is DGGITQSPKYLFRKEGQNVTLSCEQNLNHDAMYWYRQDPGQGLRLIYYSQIVNDFQKGDIAEGYSVSREKKESFPLTVTSAQKNPTAFYLCASSIGDAGGYTFGSGTRLTVV.

The chain carries TRBV7-9 and TRBJ1-2, with D possibly matching TRBD1 (6 bases). Trimming removed 5 bases at V and 6 bases at J, with 13 bases between. The CDR3 consists of 13 residues. The germline V gene has CDR1 SEHNR and CDR2 FQNEAQ (reference sequence). CDR3 residues: CASSLQGIDGYTF. In nucleotides, the CDR3 is TGTGCCAGCAGCCTACAGGGCATCGATGGCTACACCTTC.

This clone occurred once. J is TRBJ2-5 and V is TRBV6-5; 7 bases are shared with TRBD2. Germline loops: CDR1 MNHEY, CDR2 SVGAGI. With V trimmed by 0 bases and J by 4 bases, 2 bases remained unmatched. The CDR3 has 14 residues. The CDR3 is CASSYSGEGETQYF. DNA for the CDR3: TGTGCCAGCAGTTACTCGGGGGAGGGAGAGACCCAGTACTTC.

CDR3 bases: TGCGCCAGCAGGGAGACAGGGGGGAATGGCTACACCTTC. This codes for CASRETGGNGYTF. V usage is TRBV10-2 and J usage is TRBJ1-2, with 9 bases matching TRBD1. This CDR3 contains 13 residues. The J segment lost 6 bases and the V segment lost 6 bases, leaving 5 bases of the junction unmatched. CDR1 is WSHSY and CDR2 is SAAADI in the germline V gene.

CDR3 DNA sequence: TGTGCCAGCAGCAACACGGCTGAGCAGTTCTTC. Amino acids: CASSNTAEQFF. V is TRBV3-1 (or the pseudogene TRBV3-2) and J is TRBJ2-1; D unresolved. Germline assignment: CDR1 LGHDT and CDR2 YNNKEL (reference sequence). The CDR3 spans 11 residues. V was cut by 5 bases and J by 9 bases, with 8 bases left in between.

In nucleotides, the CDR3 is TGTGCCAGCAGGTCCACCCTACACTCTGGAAACACCATATATTTT. Translating gives CASRSTLHSGNTIYF. The V gene is TRBV28, the J gene TRBJ1-3; D not certain. The germline V and J ends were trimmed by 6 bases and 0 bases, with 12 bases remaining between them. The germline gives CDR1 MDHEN, CDR2 SYDVKM. The CDR3 has 15 amino acids. The whole variable domain, filled in from reference TRBV28 and TRBJ1-3, reads DVKVTQSSRYLVKRTGEKVFLECVQDMDHENMFWYRQDPGLGLRLIYFSYDVKMKEKGDIPEGYSVSREKKERFSLILESASTNQTSMYLCASRSTLHSGNTIYFGEGSWLTVV.

This rearrangement joins TRBV6-5 to TRBJ1-1; possible D gene TRBD1, 6 bases. CDR1 is MNHEY and CDR2 is SVGAGI in the germline V gene. This CDR3 comprises 12 residues. V lost 6 bases, J lost 3 bases, and 8 bases lay in between. Here the CDR3 DNA reads TGTGCCAGCAGCTCAGGGGACACTGAAGCTTTCTTT. As protein: CASSSGDTEAFF.

The chain has TRBV6-5 and TRBJ1-2; TRBD1 aligns across 7 bases. The ends lost 5 bases at V and 7 bases at J; junction bases unmatched: 10. This CDR3 has 14 amino acids. The V gene's germline CDR1 is MNHEY and CDR2 SVGAGI. The chain's CDR3 is CASSPLEGASGYTF. The DNA of the CDR3 is TGTGCCAGCAGTCCTCTAGAGGGGGCTAGTGGCTACACCTTC.

The chain is built from TRBV27 and TRBJ2-7, with 8 bases lining up with TRBD1. Trimming at V came to 3 bases and at J to 5 bases, leaving 9 bases not matched to a gene. The CDR3 length is 15 residues. The germline V gene encodes CDR1 MNHEY and CDR2 SMNVEV (reference sequence). The CDR3 sequence is CASSLLRQGAHEQYF. CDR3 coding DNA: TGTGCCAGCAGTTTGCTGAGGCAGGGGGCTCACGAGCAGTACTTC.

This chain links TRBV29-1 with TRBJ1-1, with 9 bases matching TRBD1. V shed 4 bases, J shed 8 bases, and the junction held 8 bases outside the gene matches. Germline V gene data show CDR1 as SQVTM and CDR2 as ANQGSEA. This CDR3 contains 13 residues. CDR3 sequence (DNA): TGCAGCGTTGGTCACAGGGGGCATAGAGAAGCTTTCTTT. Translated, it gives CSVGHRGHREAFF.

A single count supports this clone. The chain links TRBV7-8 to TRBJ1-5; D may be TRBD1 (5 bases). Germline V gene sequence: CDR1 SGHVS, CDR2 FQNEAQ. V lost 5 bases, J lost 4 bases, and 6 bases lay in between. This CDR3 is built from 12 residues. The CDR3 is CASSPGNQPQHF. CDR3 coding DNA: TGTGCCAGCAGCCCAGGGAATCAGCCCCAGCATTTT.

The rearrangement joins TRBV29-1 to TRBJ1-1, with 7 bases that match TRBD1. Trimming cost V 6 bases and J 4 bases; bases outside gene matches: 8. The germline gives CDR1 SQVTM, CDR2 ANQGSEA. CDR3 length: 13 amino acids. In DNA, the CDR3 is TGCAGCGTCAGTCGACAGGGAGGCACTGAAGCTTTCTTT. Its protein product is CSVSRQGGTEAFF.

The chain carries TRBV11-2 and TRBJ1-2; D is perhaps TRBD1 (5 bases). CDR1 and CDR2 (germline): SGHAT, FQNNGV. The CDR3 contains 16 residues. V was shortened by 0 bases and J by 7 bases, with 18 bases between the two germline ends. The CDR3 reads CASSLDGGSRPSGYTF. The CDR3 DNA is TGTGCCAGCAGCTTAGATGGGGGAAGCCGCCCGAGTGGCTACACCTTC. Variable domain in full (rest from reference TRBV11-2 and TRBJ1-2): EAGVAQSPRYKIIEKRQSVAFWCNPISGHATLYWYQQILGQGPKLLIQFQNNGVVDDSQLPKDRFSAERLKGVDSTLKIQPAKLEDSAVYLCASSLDGGSRPSGYTFGSGTRLTVV.

The chain has TRBV28 and TRBJ1-1; tentatively, D is TRBD1 (5 bases). V gave up 2 bases and J gave up 11 bases, with 12 bases separating them. The CDR3 consists of 12 residues. Germline V gene lookup returns CDR1 MDHEN and CDR2 SYDVKM. CDR3 DNA: TGTGCCAGCAGTTTAGTAGCGGGGGTTGCTTTCTTT. Encoded protein: CASSLVAGVAFF.

V and J are TRBV9 and TRBJ2-5; the match to TRBD2 covers 8 bases. Germline loops: CDR1 SGDLS, CDR2 YYNGEE. The CDR3 is made up of 15 amino acids. J lost 4 bases, V lost 3 bases, and 8 bases had no gene match. In DNA, the CDR3 is TGTGCCAGCAGCGCCTCCGGGACTAGTGTAGAGACCCAGTACTTC. Translation: CASSASGTSVETQYF.

J is TRBJ1-3 and V is TRBV2; no clear D. Trimming stripped 4 bases from V and 0 bases from J, with 7 bases between. CDR3 length: 14 residues. Germline V lookup: CDR1 SNHLY, CDR2 FYNNEI. The DNA of the CDR3 is TGTGCCAGCAGTGTCGATTACTCTGGAAACACCATATATTTT. Translated: CASSVDYSGNTIYF.

This chain links TRBV7-2 with TRBJ2-7; D is possibly TRBD1 (7 bases). This CDR3 has 15 amino acids. V was shortened by 5 bases and J by 0 bases, with 14 bases between the two germline ends. Germline assignment: CDR1 SGHTA and CDR2 FQGNSA. CDR3 in amino acids: CASSPGGTVSYEQYF. CDR3 nucleotides: TGTGCCAGCAGCCCTGGGGGGACAGTCTCCTACGAGCAGTACTTC.

The chain combines TRBV5-1 with TRBJ2-2; a weak D match, TRBD2 (6 bases). The CDR3 extends over 13 amino acids. Germline V gives CDR1 SGHRS, CDR2 YFSETQ. Trimming pared 4 bases from V and 4 bases from J, leaving 8 bases between. CDR3 nucleotide sequence: TGCGCCAGCAGCGGGGGGACCACCGGGGAGCTGTTTTTT. Residues: CASSGGTTGELFF. Full variable domain (rest looked up from reference TRBV5-1 and TRBJ2-2): KAGVTQTPRYLIKTRGQQVTLSCSPISGHRSVSWYQQTPGQGLQFLFEYFSETQRNKGNFPGRFSGRQFSNSRSEMNVSTLELGDSALYLCASSGGTTGELFFGEGSRLTVL.

Remarks on this clone: The CDR3 does not close with the conserved phenylalanine or tryptophan, likely indicating a read error. It is unclear where the CDR3 begins or ends on the DNA, so no DNA is shown, and the CDR3 is as TCRdb lists it. The V gene is TRBV3-1 (or the pseudogene TRBV3-2), the J gene TRBJ2-4; the table's TRBD2 call for D was not verified on the DNA. The CDR3 comprises 12 residues, both ends counted. Germline CDR1 and CDR2: LGHDT and YNNKEL (reference sequence). CDR3 protein: CASSQGGQRQTL.